These 23 T cell receptor beta chains came from one sample sequenced in a study of blood T cells in healthy people across ages. Combining a sample-barcoded 5' primer with a J-beta primer mix, a second PCR ran for roughly 6 to 11 cycles. TCRdb re-derived calls from the 5' RACE reads in MiXCR, one entry per CDR3 protein. Here the sample spans 1.8 million or so distinct CDR3 sequences, about 39% being singletons. The sequenced sample was blood. The receptor set was obtained from a human donor in good health.

The genes are TRBV10-3 and TRBJ1-2; D is unclear. The CDR3 loop spans 14 amino acids. The V gene lost 0 bases and the J gene lost 2 bases, with 7 bases spanning the gap. From germline, CDR1 is ENHRY and CDR2 SYGVKD. The chain's CDR3 is CAISESVQNYGYTF. The CDR3, as DNA: TGTGCCATCAGTGAGTCGGTACAGAACTATGGCTACACCTTC.

The J gene is TRBJ1-1, the V gene TRBV12-3 or TRBV12-4; D is unresolved. This CDR3 has 14 amino acids. Deletions cut 5 bases from V and 7 bases from J, with 17 bases between. As DNA, the CDR3 is TGTGCCAGCAGTCCCCCCATGAGGAAGGGTGAAGCTTTCTTT. This encodes CASSPPMRKGEAFF.

V is TRBV20-1 and J is TRBJ1-1; weak D call: TRBD1 (5 bases). The CDR3 consists of 13 residues. The ends were cut back, 2 bases at V and 7 bases at J, with 14 bases in the middle. Germline V gene lookup returns CDR1 DFQATT and CDR2 SNEGSKA (reference sequence). CDR3 DNA: TGCAGTGCTAGAATTAGGCGGCAGGGTGAAGCTTTCTTT. It translates to CSARIRRQGEAFF.

This clonotype showed up just once. The chain recombines TRBV20-1 with TRBJ2-1, with 8 positions matching TRBD1. With 4 bases clipped from V and 10 bases from J, the junction kept 6 bases outside the gene matches. The length of the CDR3 is 12 residues. CDR1 is DFQATT and CDR2 is SNEGSKA in the germline V gene (reference sequence). DNA for the CDR3: TGCAGTGCTACACCCGCAGGGGGCGAGCAGTTCTTC. The encoded protein is CSATPAGGEQFF.

The J gene is TRBJ2-2, the V gene TRBV11-2; D perhaps matches TRBD1 (6 bases). V was shortened by 7 bases and J by 3 bases, with 9 bases between the two germline ends. The CDR3 contains 13 residues. CDR1 is SGHAT and CDR2 is FQNNGV in the germline V gene. CDR3 amino acids: CASTGQYTGELFF. In DNA, the CDR3 is TGTGCCAGCACCGGACAGTACACCGGGGAGCTGTTTTTT. The complete variable domain, with remaining parts taken from reference TRBV11-2 and TRBJ2-2, reads EAGVAQSPRYKIIEKRQSVAFWCNPISGHATLYWYQQILGQGPKLLIQFQNNGVVDDSQLPKDRFSAERLKGVDSTLKIQPAKLEDSAVYLCASTGQYTGELFFGEGSRLTVL.

This clonotype was counted many times. V and J are TRBV24-1 and TRBJ2-1; D gene unclear. CDR1 and CDR2 (germline): KGHDR, SFDVKD. V lost 0 bases and J 6 bases, leaving 5 bases between the germline ends. The CDR3 spans 13 residues. For the CDR3, the DNA is TGTGCCACCAGTGATTTGCCCAGCAATGAGCAGTTCTTC. Amino acid sequence: CATSDLPSNEQFF.

This clonotype has only a few counts. The J gene is TRBJ2-1, the V gene TRBV5-1; D unclear. V gave up 1 base and J gave up 10 bases, with 9 bases separating them. The CDR3 is 12 amino acids. CDR1 and CDR2 from the germline V gene are SGHRS and YFSETQ. Here the CDR3 reads CASSLPGREQFF. In DNA form, the CDR3 reads TGCGCCAGCAGCTTGCCGGGCCGGGAGCAGTTCTTC.

This clonotype was seen more than once but under ten times. This CDR3 is CSVEGKGYEQYF. In nucleotides, the CDR3 is TGCAGCGTTGAAGGGAAGGGGTACGAGCAGTACTTC. The rearrangement uses TRBV29-1 and TRBJ2-4; TRBD1 might be the D (5 bases). The closer fit of TRBJ2-7 to the DNA end suggests the J call may be wrong. There are 12 residues in the CDR3. CDR1 is SQVTM, CDR2 ANQGSEA, per germline.

This clonotype has just a few counts. The chain recombines TRBV2 with TRBJ2-1, with no clear D. Per germline, CDR1 SNHLY and CDR2 FYNNEI. This CDR3 is 14 amino acids long. V dropped 4 bases and J dropped 7 bases, with 14 bases sitting between them. The CDR3 here is CASSGLIRGNEQFF. DNA of the CDR3: TGTGCCAGCAGTGGTTTAATTCGTGGGAATGAGCAGTTCTTC. The full variable domain, in which reference TRBV2 and TRBJ2-1 provide the parts outside the CDR3, is EPEVTQTPSHQVTQMGQEVILRCVPISNHLYFYWYRQILGQKVEFLVSFYNNEISEKSEIFDDQFSVERPDGSNFTLKIRSTKLEDSAMYFCASSGLIRGNEQFFGPGTRLTVL.

This clonotype was counted between two and nine times. This rearrangement joins TRBV4-1 to TRBJ2-1; no clear D. V was shortened by 1 base and J by 10 bases, with 14 bases between the two germline ends. CDR1 MGHRA and CDR2 YSYEKL come from the germline V gene. The CDR3 runs to 14 residues. The CDR3 sequence: CASSQVGFLGEQFF. In DNA, the CDR3 is TGCGCCAGCAGCCAAGTGGGGTTTTTGGGAGAGCAGTTCTTC.

Concerning this clonotype: A read error is possible here, since a much larger clone lies one base away. Because the CDR3 is missing its conserved closing phenylalanine or tryptophan, this is likely a read error. V and J are TRBV25-1 and TRBJ1-2; D gene uncertain. The V end was cut by 7 bases, the J end by 4 bases, with 19 bases between. The CDR3 totals 15 residues. Germline V gene lookup returns CDR1 MGHDK and CDR2 SYGVNS. CDR3 sequence: CASTPSVGGSYGYTV. The CDR3 nucleotides read TGTGCCAGCACTCCATCGGTAGGAGGCTCCTATGGCTACACCGTC.

This rearrangement joins TRBV7-2 to TRBJ1-4, with a tentative D call TRBD1 (5 bases). CDR3 length: 15 amino acids. The germline V gene encodes CDR1 SGHTA and CDR2 FQGNSA. V lost 5 bases, J lost 7 bases, and 17 bases lay in between. CDR3 in DNA: TGTGCCAGCAGCCCTCCCGGAGGGGCCAGTGAAAAACTGTTTTTT. Translating gives CASSPPGGASEKLFF. The variable domain in full, completed from reference TRBV7-2 and TRBJ1-4, reads GAGVSQSPSNKVTEKGKDVELRCDPISGHTALYWYRQSLGQGLEFLIYFQGNSAPDKSGLPSDRFSAERTGGSVSTLTIQRTQQEDSAVYLCASSPPGGASEKLFFGSGTQLSVL.

This clonotype has only a few counts. The rearrangement joins TRBV25-1 to TRBJ2-5; 8 nucleotides align to TRBD2. Germline V gene data show CDR1 as MGHDK and CDR2 as SYGVNS. V was pared by 2 bases and J by 5 bases, with 7 bases of the junction left unmatched. The CDR3 is 15 residues long. The CDR3 reads CASSEHQAGEETQYF. The CDR3 bases are TGTGCCAGCAGTGAACATCAAGCGGGGGAGGAGACCCAGTACTTC.

The rearrangement joins TRBV27 to TRBJ1-6; D is undetermined. V dropped 3 bases and J dropped 8 bases, with 14 bases sitting between them. Germline CDR1 is MNHEY and CDR2 is SMNVEV (reference sequence). The CDR3 consists of 15 residues. The CDR3 protein is CASSFNLGGDSPLHF. The CDR3 bases are TGTGCCAGCAGTTTCAACCTCGGCGGCGATTCACCCCTCCACTTT.

Note on this clonotype: Mismatch with germline at one junction end may stem from a read error. V usage is TRBV7-2 and J usage is TRBJ1-1, with D hard to call. This CDR3 region has 15 residues. From germline, CDR1 is SGHTA and CDR2 FQGNSA. CDR3 sequence: CASSLVAGPGTKAFF. The CDR3 DNA reads TGTGCCAGCAGCTTAGTAGCCGGACCGGGCACTAAAGCTTTCTTT.

Comments on this clonotype: The junction does not match germline at one end; this may be a read error. The chain joins TRBV3-1 to TRBJ2-1; D is ambiguous. There are 16 residues in the CDR3. The germline V gene has CDR1 LGHDT and CDR2 YNNKEL (reference sequence). The CDR3 loop is CASGQVFNFSYNEQFF. The CDR3 nucleotides are TGTGCCAGCGGCCAAGTTTTCAATTTCTCCTACAATGAGCAGTTCTTC.

This clonotype appeared a few times. This chain joins TRBV6-2 or TRBV6-3 and TRBJ2-7, with D perhaps TRBD2 (6 bases). There are 13 residues in the CDR3. The V gene lost 11 bases and the J gene lost 0 bases, with 14 bases spanning the gap. Germline V gene lookup returns CDR1 MNHEY and CDR2 SVGEGT. CDR3 sequence: CAGREPSSYEQYF. For the CDR3, the DNA is TGTGCCGGCCGGGAGCCAAGCTCCTACGAGCAGTACTTC.

This clonotype was seen only a few times. This chain connects TRBV5-1 to TRBJ2-1; a weak D match, TRBD1 (8 bases). Trimming took 3 bases from V and 2 from J, leaving 15 bases between them. Germline-derived CDR1 and CDR2 are SGHRS and YFSETQ. CDR3 length equals 16 residues. CDR3 sequence: CASSYFTGGAYNEQFF. CDR3 nucleotides: TGCGCCAGCAGCTATTTCACAGGGGGGGCCTACAATGAGCAGTTCTTC.

The chain uses TRBV4-1 and TRBJ2-1, with D unclear. The end of the DNA fits TRBJ2-7 better, so the J call may be wrong. The CDR3 covers 15 residues. CDR1 is MGHRA, CDR2 YSYEKL, per germline. The CDR3 spells CASSLWSDGYNEQYF. CDR3 bases: TGCGCCAGCAGCCTGTGGTCGGACGGCTACAATGAGCAGTACTTC.

This clonotype was recorded a few times. This chain joins TRBV12-3 or TRBV12-4 and TRBJ1-6, with no clear D. This CDR3 comprises 14 residues. Trimming removed 2 bases from V and 9 bases from J, with 11 bases in between. The CDR3 is CASSLLIDGSPLHF. In nucleotides, the CDR3 is TGTGCCAGCAGTTTACTGATCGATGGTTCACCCCTCCACTTT.

This clonotype was picked up many times. The genes are TRBV20-1 and TRBJ2-7; possibly TRBD1 for D (6 bases). This CDR3 is 13 amino acids long. V lost 1 base and J lost 3, with 10 bases in between. Germline loops: CDR1 DFQATT, CDR2 SNEGSKA (reference sequence). The chain's CDR3 is CSARGTVGYEQYF. As DNA, the CDR3 is TGCAGTGCTAGAGGGACAGTCGGCTACGAGCAGTACTTC.

This clonotype showed up just a few times. J is TRBJ2-7 and V is TRBV28, with D hard to call. With 6 bases removed from V and 2 bases from J, the gap between germline ends came to 11 bases. Germline loops: CDR1 MDHEN, CDR2 SYDVKM. The CDR3 totals 13 residues. The CDR3 sequence: CASRSIGTYEQYF. CDR3 in DNA: TGTGCCAGCAGGTCCATAGGGACCTACGAGCAGTACTTC.

The genes are TRBV24-1 and TRBJ2-7; 8 positions match TRBD1. Trimming at V came to 4 bases and at J to 2 bases, leaving 15 bases not matched to a gene. The CDR3 covers 18 residues. Per the germline V gene, CDR1 is KGHDR and CDR2 is SFDVKD. The CDR3 protein is CATSDAKPGTGYPYEQYF. Written as DNA, the CDR3 is TGTGCCACCAGTGACGCAAAGCCCGGGACAGGATATCCCTACGAGCAGTACTTC.